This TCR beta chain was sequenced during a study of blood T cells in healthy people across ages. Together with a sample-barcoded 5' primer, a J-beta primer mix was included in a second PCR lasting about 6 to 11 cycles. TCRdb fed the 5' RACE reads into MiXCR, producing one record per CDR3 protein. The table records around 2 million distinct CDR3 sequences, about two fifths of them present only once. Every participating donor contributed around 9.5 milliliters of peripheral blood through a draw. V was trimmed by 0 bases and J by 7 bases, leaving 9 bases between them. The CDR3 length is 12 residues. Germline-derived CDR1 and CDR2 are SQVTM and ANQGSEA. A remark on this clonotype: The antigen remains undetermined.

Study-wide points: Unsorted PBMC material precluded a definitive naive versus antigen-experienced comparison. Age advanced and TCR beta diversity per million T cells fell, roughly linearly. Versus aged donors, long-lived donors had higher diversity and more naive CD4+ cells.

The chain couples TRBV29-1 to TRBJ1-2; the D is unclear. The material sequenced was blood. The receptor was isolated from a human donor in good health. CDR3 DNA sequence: TGCAGCGTTGAAGAAGGATGGGGTGGCTACACCTTC. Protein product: CSVEEGWGGYTF.